This T cell receptor (beta chain) appears in the sequencing data of a study of T-cell memory formation after mild COVID-19. Whole-study findings and limits: Clonal second-wave expansions that peaked on day 37 had unconfirmed SARS-CoV-2 specificity. Certain responding clones were present in pre-infection memory, suggesting participation of cross-reactive memory. Clones shrinking between day 15 and 85 showed a balanced CD4/CD8 split, and those that grew later tilted toward CD4+.

On this clonotype: Its target is unknown.

The germline gives CDR1 GTSNPN, CDR2 SVGIG (reference sequence). The V gene lost 0 bases and the J gene lost 0 bases, with 9 bases spanning the gap. The CDR3 is made up of 14 amino acids. Researchers used 5'RACE with constant-segment primers to make TCR alpha and TCR beta cDNA libraries that carry sample barcodes and UMIs. MiXCR was run by TCRdb on the 5' RACE reads, yielding one entry per CDR3 protein. The top ten clones hold about 7.5% of a sample with about 610,000 distinct CDR3 sequences, 17% of them seen once. This TCR was sampled from an adult woman who had mild COVID-19 (a few samples of this study predate the infection). Cell type and time point are not known. The V and J genes are TRBV30 and TRBJ2-7; D not resolved. What was sequenced was PBMCs or a T cell subset sorted from them (not recorded which). The CDR3 bases are TGTGCCTGGAGTGTACGACTGGTCTCCTACGAGCAGTACTTC. Translated: CAWSVRLVSYEQYF.